The 2 T cell receptor beta chains reported below all come from one sample, sequenced in a study of blood T cell repertoires in COVID-19 (dated by TCRdb to about 2020). Library construction relied on the immunoSEQ multiplex PCR assay. Drawn from immuneACCESS, this table holds only the in-frame rearrangements with V and J called that TCRdb kept. Clones are partly lost; checked studies trace under half to an unresolved V gene and leave the rest unexplained. Counted in this sample were about 370,000 clones; about 89% of them appeared once. The leading ten clones occupy around 2.8% of the sample. The sample was peripheral blood. Receptors were obtained from a woman aged 25 to 39 with COVID-19, enrolled during active disease.

This clone has only a few counts. The CDR3 region has the DNA TGTGCCACCAGCAGATCAGGGGTCCATGAGCAGTTCTTC. It specifies CATSRSGVHEQFF. This sequence joins TRBV15 and TRBJ2-1; TRBD1 might be the D (6 bases). CDR1 LNHNV and CDR2 YYDKDF come from the germline V gene (reference sequence). V lost 2 bases and J 8 bases, leaving 10 bases between the germline ends. The CDR3 length is 13 residues.

In the case of this clone: The sample has other DNA sequences that encode this CDR3 too. The V gene is TRBV7-9, the J gene TRBJ1-2; a possible D gene is TRBD1 (5 bases). CDR3 length equals 13 residues. Per the germline V gene, CDR1 is SEHNR and CDR2 is FQNEAQ (reference sequence). The germline V and J ends were trimmed by 1 base and 3 bases, with 6 bases remaining between them. The CDR3 DNA sequence: TGTGCCAGCAGCTTAGGGGGGGACTATGGCTACACCTTC. It encodes CASSLGGDYGYTF. Variable domain in full (rest from reference TRBV7-9 and TRBJ1-2): DTGVSQNPRHKITKRGQNVTFRCDPISEHNRLYWYRQTLGQGPEFLTYFQNEAQLEKSRLLSDRFSAERPKGSFSTLEIQRTEQGDSAMYLCASSLGGDYGYTFGSGTRLTVV.